This entry lists 7 T cell receptor beta chains sequenced from one sample in a study of T cell responses to AZD1222 COVID-19 vaccine. Here immunoSEQ multiplex PCR was the method, and the copy in TCRdb shows in-frame clones only, minus some. This table has 190,000 or so clones, more than 75% appearing once. This specimen was peripheral blood, taken 28 days after the second AZD1222 dose. All receptors derive from an adult who received the AZD1222 COVID-19 vaccine.

V is TRBV7-2 and J is TRBJ2-2; TRBD2 is a possible D gene (5 bases). V was shortened by 1 base and J by 7 bases, with 7 bases between the two germline ends. The CDR3 loop spans 13 amino acids. Per the germline V gene, CDR1 is SGHTA and CDR2 is FQGNSA. The CDR3 DNA reads TGTGCCAGCAGCTTAGGAGGGTACGGGGAGCTGTTTTTT. Its protein is CASSLGGYGELFF.

On this clone: Other DNA sequences in this specimen translate into the identical CDR3. This chain connects TRBV5-1 to TRBJ1-1; D is ambiguous. V was shortened by 0 bases and J by 2 bases, with 8 bases between the two germline ends. The CDR3 runs 14 residues. Germline loops: CDR1 SGHRS, CDR2 YFSETQ. Written as DNA, the CDR3 is TGCGCCAGCAGCTTGGACCCAGTAAACACTGAAGCTTTCTTT. Its protein product is CASSLDPVNTEAFF.

The chain joins TRBV9 to TRBJ2-2; D is undetermined. Germline V lookup: CDR1 SGDLS, CDR2 YYNGEE. The CDR3 totals 14 residues. Trimming removed 4 bases from V and 7 bases from J, with 14 bases in between. The chain's CDR3 is CASSPRAQVGELFF. For the CDR3, the DNA is TGTGCCAGCAGCCCCCGGGCCCAGGTCGGGGAGCTGTTTTTT.

The chain recombines TRBV27 with TRBJ2-7; 8 positions match TRBD2. The ends lost 8 bases at V and 7 bases at J; junction bases unmatched: 10. The CDR3 runs to 13 residues. Germline CDR1 reads MNHEY; CDR2 reads SMNVEV (reference sequence). CDR3: CASRIAGTEEQYF. The DNA of the CDR3 is TGTGCCAGCCGGATAGCGGGAACGGAAGAGCAGTACTTC.

The chain recombines TRBV6-2 or TRBV6-3 with TRBJ2-7; TRBD1 matches at 8 bases. The ends lost 2 bases at V and 2 bases at J; junction bases unmatched: 8. This CDR3 has 16 amino acids. Germline CDR1 and CDR2: MNHEY and SVGEGT. Written as DNA, the CDR3 is TGTGCCAGCAGTTACAAGGAGTGGACAGGGACCTACGAGCAGTACTTC. Residues: CASSYKEWTGTYEQYF.

The V and J genes are TRBV19 and TRBJ2-2; D might be TRBD1 or TRBD2, each matching 5 bases. Germline-derived CDR1 and CDR2 are LNHDA and SQIVND (reference sequence). Trimming took 1 base from V and 6 from J, leaving 9 bases between them. This CDR3 region has 14 residues. The CDR3 coding sequence is TGTGCCAGTAGTATAGGGTTGGGGGCCGGGGAGCTGTTTTTT. It specifies CASSIGLGAGELFF.

The chain joins TRBV4-1 to TRBJ1-3; the match to TRBD1 covers 9 bases. Germline V gene data show CDR1 as MGHRA and CDR2 as YSYEKL. The CDR3 contains 18 residues. Trimming cost V 0 bases and J 0 bases; bases outside gene matches: 6. The CDR3 bases are TGCGCCAGCAGCCAAGATCCCCCGGACAGGGGCTCTGGAAACACCATATATTTT. Its protein is CASSQDPPDRGSGNTIYF.